The T cell receptor (beta chain) described here comes from a study of T cell responses to AZD1222 COVID-19 vaccine (dated by TCRdb to the early 2020s). Some background on the complete study: A total of 233 trial participants underwent TCR sequencing, of whom 207 received two doses of AZD1222 and some 25 received two doses of the MenACWY control vaccine. Trial participants were enrolled by age into 18-55, 56-69 and 70-plus year subgroups, with 148, 28 and 57 TCR-sequenced participants respectively. Study-wide findings and limitations: The vaccine-associated CD4 TCRs covered the entire spike protein, and the dominant responses fell in regions 160-218 and 743-854. No day 14 peak-response samples were available, so repertoires were characterized only after the peak T cell response. Reportedly, close to half of the unique spike-specific TCRs recognized epitopes lying outside the regions that are mutated in the B.1.351 and B.1.1.7 variants. The 56-69-year group was small, and its depth increase did not reach significance, likely because of low power. Spike-specific TCR breadth and depth rose significantly after two AZD1222 doses compared with day 0 and with MenACWY recipients. Most participants were white British and females outnumbered males, and the authors suggested that clonal diversity may have been underestimated. Conclusions about previously exposed vaccinees are limited because only six or seven AZD1222 recipients were SARS-CoV-2 seropositive at baseline.

The time point label, read with the paper, signifies: about 28 days (+/-7) after the second vaccine dose. AZD1222 recipients with second doses at about 4 weeks or about 12 weeks were pooled, because spike-specific TCR depth and breadth did not differ between schedules. The vaccinee samples were drawn from two UK trials, COV001 and COV002, one of which was a single-blind randomized controlled phase 2/3 trial testing AZD1222 (ChAdOx1 nCoV-19) in healthy adults. For TCRbeta chain sequencing, PBMC samples were collected from trial participants at day 0 and at day 28 after the second dose. With regard to this clone: Its target antigen remains unknown. No per-base quality is available; no much larger clone lies one base away.

V is clipped by 2 bases and J by 8 bases, and the sequence between their germline boundaries is 10 bases long. Measured from the cysteine to the phenylalanine, the CDR3 is 13 residues long. Only the CDR3 portion is preserved as DNA: 39 bases, with reading frame beginning at the first base. CDR1 KGHSH and CDR2 LQKENI are derived from the germline V gene. The CDR3 regions of human TCRbeta chains were analyzed by immunosequencing. Regarding the original processing steps: Repertoire TCRs were checked for matches against a reference library of SARS-CoV-2-specific TCRs that had been generated using the MIRA antigen-specificity platform. Breadth meant the fraction of unique TCRs that were SARS-CoV-2-associated, whereas depth meant the fraction of total T cells that were SARS-CoV-2-associated. Each spike-specific TCR was assigned to its reactive spike region and to a CD4 or CD8 class using the MIRA data. Log10-transformed breadth and depth values were compared by one-way ANOVA with Sidak's multiple comparisons tests. TCRdb took over this immuneACCESS table, retaining in-frame rearrangements with V and J assigned. Such tables are incomplete; in checked studies, under half of the missing clones stem from an unresolved V gene, and the remainder is unexplained. That table gives V, J and clone size, and the DNA gave D and trimming. Across this sample there are around 160,000 clones, with 91% seen only once. Of the sample, 3.8% is held by the ten largest clones.

Sample: peripheral blood, taken 28 days after the second AZD1222 dose. The rearrangement combines TRBV18 with TRBJ1-3, with a tentative D gene TRBD1 over 5 matching bases. This receptor was identified in an adult who received the AZD1222 COVID-19 vaccine. The nucleotides are TGTGCCAGCTCACCATCAGGGAGCGACACCATATATTTT. This yields the protein CASSPSGSDTIYF.